The clone carrying this TCR beta chain was seen many times. The germline V gene has CDR1 SGHRS and CDR2 YFSETQ. Trimming took off 0 bases at V and 1 base at J, with 8 bases between the two ends. The CDR3 has 15 amino acids. TCRdb re-analysed the 5' RACE reads in MiXCR, keeping a single row per CDR3 protein. In the table there are 250,000 to 400,000 distinct CDR3 sequences, over 4% of which are singletons. This sample is part of a study of T cells after yellow fever vaccination. This sequence originates from a young man who received the YFV17D yellow fever vaccine. The sequenced sample was PBMCs, obtained 5 days after the yellow fever booster vaccination. V and J are TRBV5-1 and TRBJ1-5, with D possibly TRBD1 on 5 matching bases. CDR3 residues: CASSLEGLSNQPQHF. The CDR3 DNA is TGCGCCAGCAGCTTGGAGGGGTTAAGCAATCAGCCCCAGCATTTT.